This TCR beta chain was obtained from a study of blood T cells in healthy people across ages. V was pared by 1 base and J by 7 bases, with 16 bases between. This CDR3 has 15 amino acids. CDR1 SGHDN and CDR2 FVKESK come from the germline V gene. A second PCR of 7 to 11 cycles used a sample-barcoded 5' primer and a J-beta primer mix. Unique molecular identifiers of 12 random nucleotides labeled each cDNA. Every sample gave at least 3 million paired-end reads containing CDR3. TCRdb ran MiXCR on the 5' RACE reads and lists one entry per CDR3 protein. Seen here are 1,300,000 or so distinct CDR3 sequences, roughly 59% observed once, and the top ten hold over 5.5%.

This sequence originates from a man in his late teens or twenties in good health. Input material: blood. This chain uses TRBV14 with TRBJ1-2; TRBD1 is a possible D gene (6 bases). CDR3 region: CASSQGSTGLGGYTF. The CDR3 nucleotides are TGTGCCAGCAGCCAAGGATCTACAGGGCTCGGTGGCTACACCTTC.